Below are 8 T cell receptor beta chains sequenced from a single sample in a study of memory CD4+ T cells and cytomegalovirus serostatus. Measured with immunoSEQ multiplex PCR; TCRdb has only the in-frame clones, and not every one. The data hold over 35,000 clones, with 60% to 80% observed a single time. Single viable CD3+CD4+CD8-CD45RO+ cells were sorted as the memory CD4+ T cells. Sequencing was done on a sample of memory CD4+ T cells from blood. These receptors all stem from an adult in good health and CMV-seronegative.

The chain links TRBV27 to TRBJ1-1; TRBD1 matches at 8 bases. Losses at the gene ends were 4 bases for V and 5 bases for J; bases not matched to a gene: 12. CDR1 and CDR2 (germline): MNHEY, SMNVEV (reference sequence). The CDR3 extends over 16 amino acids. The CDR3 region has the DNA TGTGCCAGCAGTTCCCAGGGGGCGGTTCGTATTACTGAAGCTTTCTTT. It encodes CASSSQGAVRITEAFF.

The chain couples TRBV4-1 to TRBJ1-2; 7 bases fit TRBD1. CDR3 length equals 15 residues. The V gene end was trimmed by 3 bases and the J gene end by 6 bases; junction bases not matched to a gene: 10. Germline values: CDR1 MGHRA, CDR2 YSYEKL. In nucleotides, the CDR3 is TGCGCCAGCAGCCAGCCGGCAGGGGGAAACCATGGCTACACCTTC. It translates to CASSQPAGGNHGYTF.

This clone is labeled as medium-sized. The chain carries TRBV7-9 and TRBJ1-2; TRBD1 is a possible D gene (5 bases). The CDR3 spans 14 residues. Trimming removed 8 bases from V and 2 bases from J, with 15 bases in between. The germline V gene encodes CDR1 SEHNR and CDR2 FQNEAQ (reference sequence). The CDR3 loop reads CASGLTGNNYGYTF. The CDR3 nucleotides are TGTGCCAGCGGCCTAACAGGAAACAACTATGGCTACACCTTC.

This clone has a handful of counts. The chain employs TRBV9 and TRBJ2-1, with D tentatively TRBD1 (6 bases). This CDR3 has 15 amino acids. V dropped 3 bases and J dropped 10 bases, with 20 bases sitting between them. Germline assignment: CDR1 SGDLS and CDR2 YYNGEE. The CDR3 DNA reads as TGTGCCAGCAGCGCCAATTCAATTACAGGGACCGAGCAGTTCTTC. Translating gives CASSANSITGTEQFF. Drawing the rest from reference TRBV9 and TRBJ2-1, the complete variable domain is DSGVTQTPKHLITATGQRVTLRCSPRSGDLSVYWYQQSLDQGLQFLIQYYNGEERAKGNILERFSAQQFPDLHSELNLSSLELGDSALYFCASSANSITGTEQFFGPGTRLTVL.

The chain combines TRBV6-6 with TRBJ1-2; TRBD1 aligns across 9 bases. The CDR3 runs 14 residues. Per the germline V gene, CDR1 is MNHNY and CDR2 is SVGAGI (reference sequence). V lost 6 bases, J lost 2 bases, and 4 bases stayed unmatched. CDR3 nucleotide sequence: TGTGCCAGCAGACAGGGGGCGCGAAACTATGGCTACACCTTC. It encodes CASRQGARNYGYTF.

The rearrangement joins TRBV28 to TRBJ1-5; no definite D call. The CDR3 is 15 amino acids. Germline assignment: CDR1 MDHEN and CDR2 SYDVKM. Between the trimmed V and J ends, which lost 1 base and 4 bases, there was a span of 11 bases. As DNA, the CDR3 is TGTGCCAGCAGTTTATCGGACGCCTGGAATCAGCCCCAGCATTTT. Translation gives CASSLSDAWNQPQHF.

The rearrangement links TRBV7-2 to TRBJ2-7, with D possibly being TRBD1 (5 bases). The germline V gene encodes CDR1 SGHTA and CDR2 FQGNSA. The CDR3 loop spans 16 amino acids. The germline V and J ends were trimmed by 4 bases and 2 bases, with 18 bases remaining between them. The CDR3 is CASSSRSSGQTYEQYF. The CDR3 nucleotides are TGTGCCAGCAGCTCGCGATCTAGTGGACAAACCTACGAGCAGTACTTC. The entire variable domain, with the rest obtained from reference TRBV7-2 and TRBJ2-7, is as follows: GAGVSQSPSNKVTEKGKDVELRCDPISGHTALYWYRQSLGQGLEFLIYFQGNSAPDKSGLPSDRFSAERTGGSVSTLTIQRTQQEDSAVYLCASSSRSSGQTYEQYFGPGTRLTVT.

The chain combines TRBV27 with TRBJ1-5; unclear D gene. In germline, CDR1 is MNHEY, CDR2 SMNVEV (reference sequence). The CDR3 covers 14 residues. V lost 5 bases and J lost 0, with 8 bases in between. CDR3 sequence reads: CASSRRFSNQPQHF. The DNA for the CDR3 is TGTGCCAGCAGTCGACGTTTTAGCAATCAGCCCCAGCATTTT.